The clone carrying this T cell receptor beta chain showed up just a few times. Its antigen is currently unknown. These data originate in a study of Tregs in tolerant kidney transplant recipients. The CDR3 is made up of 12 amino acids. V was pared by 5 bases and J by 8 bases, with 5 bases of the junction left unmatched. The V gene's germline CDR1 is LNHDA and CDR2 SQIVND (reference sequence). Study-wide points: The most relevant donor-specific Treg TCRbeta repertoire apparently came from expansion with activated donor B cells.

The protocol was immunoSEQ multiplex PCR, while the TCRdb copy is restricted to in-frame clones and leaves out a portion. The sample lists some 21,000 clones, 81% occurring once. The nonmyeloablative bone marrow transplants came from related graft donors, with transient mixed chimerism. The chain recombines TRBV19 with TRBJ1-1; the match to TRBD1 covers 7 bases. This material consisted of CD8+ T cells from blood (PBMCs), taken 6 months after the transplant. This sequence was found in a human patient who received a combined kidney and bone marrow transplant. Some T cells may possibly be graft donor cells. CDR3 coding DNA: TGTGCCAGTAGTTGGGGGACAGCCGAAGCTTTCTTT. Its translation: CASSWGTAEAFF.